This entry concerns a single T cell receptor (beta chain). Trimming took off 2 bases at V and 4 bases at J, with 6 bases between the two ends. Germline V CDR1 and CDR2: LNHNV, YYDKDF (reference sequence). The CDR3 covers 12 residues. This specimen comes from a study of blood T cell repertoires in COVID-19. Living in roughly 25 US areas, the participants were between roughly 18 and 89 years of age. Exposed enrollees had met someone with a PCR-confirmed or clinician-diagnosed COVID-19 case at some point within the 2 weeks before study entry. Original handling: Estimation of nucleated cell counts relied on the amplification of reference gene primers. Using immunoSEQ multiplex PCR, the repertoire was profiled, and TCRdb retains in-frame clones only, with some absent. V, J and clone size were drawn from that table, and D and trimming were deduced from the DNA. The sample has 280,000 or so clones, around 92% seen once.

The chain links TRBV15 to TRBJ2-7; no clear D gene. The material sequenced was PBMCs or T cells enriched from blood (not recorded which). The receptor was derived from a woman between 50 and 59 years old who had been exposed to COVID-19. Here the CDR3 reads CATSRSGYEQYF. Here the CDR3 DNA reads TGTGCCACCAGCAGATCCGGGTACGAGCAGTACTTC.